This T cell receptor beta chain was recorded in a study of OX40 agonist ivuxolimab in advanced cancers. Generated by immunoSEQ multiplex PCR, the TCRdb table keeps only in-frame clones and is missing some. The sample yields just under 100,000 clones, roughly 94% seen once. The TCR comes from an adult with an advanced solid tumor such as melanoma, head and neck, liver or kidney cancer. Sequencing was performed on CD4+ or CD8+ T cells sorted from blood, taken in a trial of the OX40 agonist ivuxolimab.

The CDR3 coding sequence is TGTGCCAGTATTAATGTTGGAGGGGCTGATGAAAAACTGTTTTTT. The encoded protein is CASINVGGADEKLFF. V gene TRBV19 combines with J gene TRBJ1-4; D may be TRBD1 (5 bases). V was shortened by 7 bases and J by 6 bases, with 18 bases between the two germline ends. This CDR3 spans 15 amino acids. Germline-derived CDR1 and CDR2 are LNHDA and SQIVND (reference sequence). Full variable domain (rest looked up from reference TRBV19 and TRBJ1-4): DGGITQSPKYLFRKEGQNVTLSCEQNLNHDAMYWYRQDPGQGLRLIYYSQIVNDFQKGDIAEGYSVSREKKESFPLTVTSAQKNPTAFYLCASINVGGADEKLFFGSGTQLSVL.